This entry features one TCR beta chain sequence. The antigen is undetermined. These data are taken from a study of cytomegalovirus exposure and HLA in healthy donors. Findings and limits, study-wide: Available immune exposure information was restricted to CMV serostatus only.

PCR primers comprised 60 Vbeta and 13 Jbeta primers. The table came from immunoSEQ multiplex PCR; TCRdb's copy has only in-frame clones and leaves some out. Here the sample spans about 70,000 clones, around 70% being singletons. Trimming cost V 4 bases and J 6 bases; bases outside gene matches: 3. This CDR3 region has 12 residues. Germline loops: CDR1 SGHRS, CDR2 YFSETQ. Sequencing used PBMCs. V usage is TRBV5-1 and J usage is TRBJ1-1; 7 positions match TRBD1. This clonotype was obtained from a woman in her thirties in good health and CMV-seronegative. This chain's CDR3 is CASSGDSSEAFF. As DNA, the CDR3 is TGCGCCAGCAGCGGGGACAGTTCTGAAGCTTTCTTT.